The 21 T cell receptor beta chains below come from one sample, sequenced in a study of shared clonotypes between healthy human individuals. Data came from immunoSEQ multiplex PCR; TCRdb stores just in-frame clones and leaves some out. The repertoire includes about 2.3 million clones, approximately 95% of them detected once, and approximately 0.4% sits in the top ten. The sequencing sample was made of naive CD4+ T cells from PBMCs. Indicated subset: CD45RA+ positively selected. The receptors shown here come from a man between 18 and 35 years old in good health. Some clones in this sample may be carry-over from other donors' samples.

The rearrangement links TRBV7-9 to TRBJ1-4; 7 bases are a match to TRBD1. Trimming at V came to 2 bases and at J to 8 bases, leaving 5 bases not matched to a gene. CDR1 is SEHNR and CDR2 is FQNEAQ in the germline V gene (reference sequence). This CDR3 has 14 amino acids. In DNA, the CDR3 is TGTGCCAGCAGCTTAAGACAGGGCCGGGAAAAACTGTTTTTT. Its translation: CASSLRQGREKLFF.

The chain is built from TRBV5-1 and TRBJ2-2; perhaps TRBD1 as D (5 bases). From germline, CDR1 is SGHRS and CDR2 YFSETQ. The CDR3 loop spans 21 amino acids. With 6 bases removed from V and 1 base from J, the gap between germline ends came to 31 bases. The CDR3 here is CASILTVGSPLGPLNTGELFF. In nucleotides, the CDR3 is TGCGCCAGCATTTTGACAGTCGGCAGCCCGTTGGGCCCCTTGAACACCGGGGAGCTGTTTTTT.

The chain couples TRBV7-9 to TRBJ1-2; D remains unclear. CDR3 length: 16 amino acids. Germline lookup yields CDR1 SEHNR and CDR2 FQNEAQ (reference sequence). V lost 5 bases and J lost 3, with 19 bases in between. In DNA, the CDR3 is TGTGCCAGCAGCGAATTGGACCCACGGCGGGACTATGGCTACACCTTC. Its translation is CASSELDPRRDYGYTF. Based on the CDR3 plus reference TRBV7-9 and TRBJ1-2, the full variable domain is DTGVSQNPRHKITKRGQNVTFRCDPISEHNRLYWYRQTLGQGPEFLTYFQNEAQLEKSRLLSDRFSAERPKGSFSTLEIQRTEQGDSAMYLCASSELDPRRDYGYTFGSGTRLTVV.

This clone was counted once. The genes are TRBV5-1 and TRBJ2-7, with 11 bases identical to TRBD1. J gave up 7 bases and V 3 bases, and 9 bases lay outside the gene matches. Germline CDR1 SGHRS, CDR2 YFSETQ. CDR3 length: 15 residues. The CDR3 DNA reads TGCGCCAGCAGCTCGGCGGGACAGGGGGTTGGGGAGCAGTACTTC. Its translation is CASSSAGQGVGEQYF.

V gene TRBV7-9 combines with J gene TRBJ2-3; D not certain. The ends were cut back, 5 bases at V and 0 bases at J, with 15 bases in the middle. The CDR3 contains 16 residues. The germline gives CDR1 SEHNR, CDR2 FQNEAQ (reference sequence). The CDR3 coding sequence is TGTGCCAGCAGCCCTTCGAATAGAAGAAGCACAGATACGCAGTATTTT. Encoded protein: CASSPSNRRSTDTQYF.

The CDR3 coding sequence is TGTGCCAGCAGCCGACGGGGCCCCCCTAGCACAGATACGCAGTATTTT. This gives the protein CASSRRGPPSTDTQYF. The V gene is TRBV7-2, the J gene TRBJ2-3; D possibly matches TRBD1 or TRBD2 (5 bases each). The CDR3 has 16 residues. Germline values: CDR1 SGHTA, CDR2 FQGNSA. V dropped 5 bases and J dropped 0 bases, with 15 bases sitting between them.

The genes are TRBV6-5 and TRBJ1-1; a possible D gene is TRBD1 (5 bases). CDR3 length equals 13 residues. From germline, CDR1 is MNHEY and CDR2 SVGAGI. V was shortened by 4 bases and J by 4 bases, with 10 bases between the two germline ends. As DNA, the CDR3 is TGTGCCAGCAGTTCTTACAGGACCACTGAAGCTTTCTTT. Protein product: CASSSYRTTEAFF.

J is TRBJ2-3 and V is TRBV7-9, with 8 nucleotides matching TRBD2. CDR1 and CDR2 (germline): SEHNR, FQNEAQ (reference sequence). This CDR3 spans 15 amino acids. The trim removed 2 bases at V and 1 base at J, leaving 2 bases unmatched. The CDR3 sequence is CASSLNGGGTDTQYF. CDR3 sequence (DNA): TGTGCCAGCAGCTTAAACGGGGGGGGCACAGATACGCAGTATTTT.

The chain links TRBV6-1 to TRBJ1-2; tentative D call: TRBD1 (5 bases). Trimming removed 2 bases at V and 4 bases at J, with 14 bases between. Germline assignment: CDR1 MNHNS and CDR2 SASEGT. The CDR3 runs 15 residues. This CDR3 reads CASSESSGIPYGYTF. The DNA of the CDR3 is TGTGCCAGCAGTGAATCCTCAGGGATTCCCTATGGCTACACCTTC.

V gene TRBV19 combines with J gene TRBJ2-1; D assignment may be TRBD1 or TRBD2 (6 bases each). The CDR3 is 12 amino acids. Trimming took 7 bases from V and 6 from J, leaving 10 bases between them. Per germline, CDR1 LNHDA and CDR2 SQIVND (reference sequence). The CDR3 loop reads CASKGGLNEQFF. The CDR3 DNA reads as TGTGCCAGTAAGGGGGGCCTCAATGAGCAGTTCTTC.

The V gene is TRBV5-1, the J gene TRBJ2-3; a weak D match, TRBD2 (6 bases). The CDR3 spans 15 residues. Trimming took 4 bases from V and 4 from J, leaving 16 bases between them. Germline CDR1 and CDR2: SGHRS and YFSETQ. The CDR3 coding sequence is TGCGCCAGCAGCCTTGGAAGGGCTAGCGCAGATACGCAGTATTTT. Amino acid sequence: CASSLGRASADTQYF.

The genes are TRBV5-4 and TRBJ2-2; TRBD2 matches at 7 bases. Trimming removed 3 bases from V and 4 bases from J; junction bases left unmatched: 9. Germline loops: CDR1 SGHNT, CDR2 YYREEE (reference sequence). The length of the CDR3 is 16 residues. The CDR3 reads CASSSGGREFTGELFF. DNA of the CDR3: TGTGCCAGCAGCTCCGGAGGGCGGGAGTTCACCGGGGAGCTGTTTTTT.

The chain recombines TRBV10-3 with TRBJ2-7, with 10 bases fitting TRBD2. Trimming cost V 6 bases and J 5 bases; bases outside gene matches: 7. CDR1 and CDR2 from the germline V gene are ENHRY and SYGVKD. CDR3 length: 14 residues. The CDR3 is CAISYTSGEDEQYF. The CDR3 DNA sequence: TGTGCCATCAGCTATACTAGCGGGGAAGACGAGCAGTACTTC.

The chain uses TRBV27 and TRBJ1-2; no clear D gene. The germline V gene encodes CDR1 MNHEY and CDR2 SMNVEV (reference sequence). Trimming took off 2 bases at V and 8 bases at J, with 15 bases between the two ends. This CDR3 is 14 amino acids long. CDR3 sequence reads: CASSLQRFDMGYTF. CDR3 nucleotide sequence: TGTGCCAGCAGTTTACAGAGGTTTGATATGGGCTACACCTTC.

This chain joins TRBV12-5 and TRBJ2-2; weak D call: TRBD2 (6 bases). Trimming left V 2 bases short and J 1 base short, with 14 bases between. The CDR3 sequence is 17 residues long. Germline V gene sequence: CDR1 LGHNT, CDR2 FRNRAP. The CDR3 DNA is TGTGCTAGTGGTTTGTATCCGGGACTCAGGAACACCGGGGAGCTGTTTTTT. Encoded protein: CASGLYPGLRNTGELFF.

This clone was seen a single time. Other DNA sequences in the same sample also yield this CDR3. The chain couples TRBV9 to TRBJ2-2; D may be TRBD1 (6 bases). Germline loops: CDR1 SGDLS, CDR2 YYNGEE. This CDR3 region has 15 residues. The V end was cut by 1 base, the J end by 0 bases, with 7 bases between. This CDR3 reads CASSVRGSNTGELFF. Written as DNA, the CDR3 is TGTGCCAGCAGCGTAAGGGGGTCGAACACCGGGGAGCTGTTTTTT.

The J gene is TRBJ2-5, the V gene TRBV6-5; D is unresolved. Germline assignment: CDR1 MNHEY and CDR2 SVGAGI. CDR3 length: 15 residues. Trimming removed 2 bases from V and 2 bases from J, with 12 bases in between. CDR3 region: CASSYVRSGQETQYF. The CDR3 DNA follows: TGTGCCAGCAGTTACGTCCGGTCAGGTCAAGAGACCCAGTACTTC.

This clone was recorded only once. The chain employs TRBV28 and TRBJ2-1; D unclear. Trimming shortened V by 2 bases and J by 2 bases, and 13 bases separated the two germline ends. In germline, CDR1 is MDHEN, CDR2 SYDVKM. The CDR3 loop spans 16 amino acids. The CDR3 bases are TGTGCCAGCAGTTTAATGCGTTTAAAGGCCTACAATGAGCAGTTCTTC. It encodes CASSLMRLKAYNEQFF.

This CDR3 is CASSWRPTQPQHF. Here the CDR3 DNA reads TGTGCCAGCAGTTGGCGCCCTACCCAGCCCCAGCATTTT. The chain couples TRBV27 to TRBJ1-5, with D hard to call. From germline, CDR1 is MNHEY and CDR2 SMNVEV (reference sequence). Trimming stripped 4 bases from V and 7 bases from J, with 11 bases between. The CDR3 is 13 residues long.

Worth noting for this clone: In the same sample, other DNA sequences code for this CDR3. The CDR3 nucleotides read TGTGCCAGCAGTTTCCCGACAACTAATGAAAAACTGTTTTTT. This gives the protein CASSFPTTNEKLFF. The chain uses TRBV28 and TRBJ1-4; D is unresolved. Germline loops: CDR1 MDHEN, CDR2 SYDVKM. The length of the CDR3 is 14 residues. The ends were cut back, 3 bases at V and 0 bases at J, with 5 bases in the middle.

This chain joins TRBV10-3 and TRBJ1-1; 7 positions agree with TRBD1. CDR3 length equals 15 residues. The germline CDR1 and CDR2 sequences are ENHRY and SYGVKD. J gave up 0 bases and V 6 bases, and 7 bases lay outside the gene matches. For the CDR3, the DNA is TGTGCCATCAGCCAGGGACAGATATTGAACACTGAAGCTTTCTTT. This gives the protein CAISQGQILNTEAFF.